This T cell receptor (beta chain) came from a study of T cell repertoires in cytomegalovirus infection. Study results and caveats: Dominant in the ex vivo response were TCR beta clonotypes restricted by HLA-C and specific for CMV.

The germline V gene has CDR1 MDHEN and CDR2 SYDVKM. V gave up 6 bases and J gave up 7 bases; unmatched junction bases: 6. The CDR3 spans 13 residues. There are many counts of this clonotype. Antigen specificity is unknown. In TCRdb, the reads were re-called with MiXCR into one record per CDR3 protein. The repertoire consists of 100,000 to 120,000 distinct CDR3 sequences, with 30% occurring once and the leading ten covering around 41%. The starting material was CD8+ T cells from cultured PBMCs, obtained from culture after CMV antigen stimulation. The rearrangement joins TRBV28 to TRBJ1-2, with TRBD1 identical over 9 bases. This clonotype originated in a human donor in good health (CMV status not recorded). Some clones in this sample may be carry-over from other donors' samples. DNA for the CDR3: TGTGCCAGCAGACCAACAGGGGGCCGTGGCTACACCTTC. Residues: CASRPTGGRGYTF.